This TCR beta chain is from a study of blood T cell repertoires in COVID-19. Profiled with immunoSEQ multiplex PCR; TCRdb holds only in-frame clones, not every one. Of 100,000 to 150,000 clones in the sample, around 89% were seen once. The CDR3 consists of 15 residues. Germline assignment: CDR1 SGHRS and CDR2 YFSETQ. V was pared by 1 base and J by 2 bases, with 13 bases between. The sample taken for sequencing was peripheral blood. The receptor was isolated from a man in his 60s with COVID-19, enrolled during active disease. This rearrangement joins TRBV5-1 to TRBJ2-7; tentative D call: TRBD1 (6 bases). The CDR3 sequence is CASSLMGTGTYEQYF. In nucleotides, the CDR3 is TGCGCCAGCAGCTTGATGGGCACAGGGACCTACGAGCAGTACTTC.